This T cell receptor (beta chain) was sequenced in a study of blood T cell repertoires in COVID-19. Study-level background: Researchers got acute and convalescent COVID-19 samples from the United States, Italy and Spain. From T cells, B-cell-depleted T cells, or PBMCs came the material, which was cDNA or gDNA.

Original processing notes: Nucleated cell number was recorded as an estimate derived from reference gene primer amplification. TCRdb keeps only in-frame clones here, not all; method: immunoSEQ multiplex PCR. V and J calls and clone size are given by that table; D and trimming were obtained from the DNA. Of under 350,000 clones listed, 85% to 90% were seen once; the top ten hold about 3.5%. The CDR3 spans 15 residues. Germline lookup yields CDR1 SGDLS and CDR2 YYNGEE. The ends lost 4 bases at V and 5 bases at J; junction bases unmatched: 9. Sequenced input: peripheral blood. The TCR comes from a man aged 18 to 35 with active or convalescent COVID-19. V usage is TRBV9 and J usage is TRBJ2-1, with 7 bases fitting TRBD1. The CDR3 sequence: CASSKTGSVDNEQFF. The CDR3 bases are TGTGCCAGCAGCAAGACAGGGAGTGTGGACAATGAGCAGTTCTTC.